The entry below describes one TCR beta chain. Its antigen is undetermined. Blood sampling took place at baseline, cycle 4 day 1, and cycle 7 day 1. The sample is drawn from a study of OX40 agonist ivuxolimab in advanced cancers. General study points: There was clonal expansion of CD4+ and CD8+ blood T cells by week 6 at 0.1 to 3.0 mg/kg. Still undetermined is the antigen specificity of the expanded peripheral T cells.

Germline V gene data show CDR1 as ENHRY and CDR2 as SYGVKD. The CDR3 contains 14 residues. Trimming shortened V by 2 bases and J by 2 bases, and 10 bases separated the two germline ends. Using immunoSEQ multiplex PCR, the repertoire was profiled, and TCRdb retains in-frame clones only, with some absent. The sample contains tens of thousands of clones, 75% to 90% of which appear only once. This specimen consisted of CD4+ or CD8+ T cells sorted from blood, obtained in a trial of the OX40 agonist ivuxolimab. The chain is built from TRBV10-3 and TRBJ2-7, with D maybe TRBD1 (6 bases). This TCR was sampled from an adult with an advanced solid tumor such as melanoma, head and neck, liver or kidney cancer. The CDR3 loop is CAISEVTGPYEQYF. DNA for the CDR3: TGTGCCATCAGTGAGGTGACAGGCCCCTACGAGCAGTACTTC.